The present TCR beta chain was sequenced within a study of radiotherapy plus CTLA-4 blockade in lung cancer. Data came from immunoSEQ multiplex PCR; TCRdb stores just in-frame clones and leaves some out. The sample records 90,000 to 100,000 clones, around 83% being singletons. This CDR3 region has 13 residues. Germline CDR1 is WNHNN and CDR2 is SYGVQD (reference sequence). V shed 1 base and J shed 3 bases, with 6 bases lying between them. Source: peripheral blood, taken from a patient treated with radiotherapy plus ipilimumab. The chain employs TRBV10-1 and TRBJ2-5; D is undetermined. The sequence came from a human donor with non-small cell lung cancer that progressed on radiotherapy plus ipilimumab. The CDR3: CASSELGKETQYF. Written as DNA, the CDR3 is TGCGCCAGCAGTGAGTTGGGGAAAGAGACCCAGTACTTC.